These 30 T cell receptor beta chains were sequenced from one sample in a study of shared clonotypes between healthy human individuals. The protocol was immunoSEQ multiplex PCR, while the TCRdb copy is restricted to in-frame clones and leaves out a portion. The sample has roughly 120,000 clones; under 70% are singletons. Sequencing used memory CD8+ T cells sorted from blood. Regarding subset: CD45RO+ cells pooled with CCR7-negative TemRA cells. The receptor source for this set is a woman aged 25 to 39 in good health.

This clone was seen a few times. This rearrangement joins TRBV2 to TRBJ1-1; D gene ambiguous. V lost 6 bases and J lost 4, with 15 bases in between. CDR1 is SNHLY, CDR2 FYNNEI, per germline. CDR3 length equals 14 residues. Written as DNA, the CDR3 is TGTGCCAGCAGACCTCCGTGGGAAGCCACTGAAGCTTTCTTT. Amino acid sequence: CASRPPWEATEAFF.

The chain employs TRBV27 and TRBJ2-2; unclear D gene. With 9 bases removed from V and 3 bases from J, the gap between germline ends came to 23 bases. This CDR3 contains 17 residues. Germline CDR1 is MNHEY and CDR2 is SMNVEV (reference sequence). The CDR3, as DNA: TGTGCCAGTGGGCCGCTTTGGTTGGGTTCCGACACCGGGGAGCTGTTTTTT. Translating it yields CASGPLWLGSDTGELFF.

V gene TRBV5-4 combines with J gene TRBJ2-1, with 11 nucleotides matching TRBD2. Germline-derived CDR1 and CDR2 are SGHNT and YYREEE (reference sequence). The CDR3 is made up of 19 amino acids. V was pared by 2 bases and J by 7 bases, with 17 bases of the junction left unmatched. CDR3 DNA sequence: TGTGCCAGCAGCTTCCAACTAGCGGGAGAGGAAGTGAGTACGAATGAGCAGTTCTTC. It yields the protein CASSFQLAGEEVSTNEQFF. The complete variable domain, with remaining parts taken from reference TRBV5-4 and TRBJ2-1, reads ETGVTQSPTHLIKTRGQQVTLRCSSQSGHNTVSWYQQALGQGPQFIFQYYREEENGRGNFPPRFSGLQFPNYSSELNVNALELDDSALYLCASSFQLAGEEVSTNEQFFGPGTRLTVL.

The CDR3 DNA sequence: TGTGCCAGCAGTTCCATAGACAGTTCCACTTACTACGAGCAGTACTTC. As protein: CASSSIDSSTYYEQYF. V usage is TRBV27 and J usage is TRBJ2-7; a weak D match, TRBD1 (5 bases). Germline V lookup: CDR1 MNHEY, CDR2 SMNVEV (reference sequence). Between the trimmed V and J ends, which lost 4 bases and 3 bases, there was a span of 19 bases. The CDR3 runs 16 residues.

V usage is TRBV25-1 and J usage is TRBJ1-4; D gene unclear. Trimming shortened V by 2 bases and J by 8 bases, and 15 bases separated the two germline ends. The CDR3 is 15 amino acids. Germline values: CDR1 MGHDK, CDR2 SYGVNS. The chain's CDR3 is CASSEPGRSAEKLFF. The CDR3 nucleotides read TGTGCCAGCAGTGAACCTGGGAGGAGTGCCGAAAAACTGTTTTTT.

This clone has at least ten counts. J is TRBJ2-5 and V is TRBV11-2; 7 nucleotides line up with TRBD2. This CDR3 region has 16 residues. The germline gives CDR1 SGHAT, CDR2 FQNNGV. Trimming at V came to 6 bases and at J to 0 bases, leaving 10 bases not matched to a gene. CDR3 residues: CASSEGRGAYQETQYF. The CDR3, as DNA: TGTGCCAGCAGTGAGGGGAGGGGAGCGTACCAAGAGACCCAGTACTTC. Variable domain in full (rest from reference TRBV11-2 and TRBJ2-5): EAGVAQSPRYKIIEKRQSVAFWCNPISGHATLYWYQQILGQGPKLLIQFQNNGVVDDSQLPKDRFSAERLKGVDSTLKIQPAKLEDSAVYLCASSEGRGAYQETQYFGPGTRLLVL.

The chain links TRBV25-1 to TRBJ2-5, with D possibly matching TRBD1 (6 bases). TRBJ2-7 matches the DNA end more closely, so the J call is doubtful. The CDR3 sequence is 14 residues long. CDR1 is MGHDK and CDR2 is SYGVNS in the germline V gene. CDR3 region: CASSEVQGPYEQYF. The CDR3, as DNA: TGTGCCAGCAGTGAGGTACAGGGACCCTACGAGCAGTACTTC.

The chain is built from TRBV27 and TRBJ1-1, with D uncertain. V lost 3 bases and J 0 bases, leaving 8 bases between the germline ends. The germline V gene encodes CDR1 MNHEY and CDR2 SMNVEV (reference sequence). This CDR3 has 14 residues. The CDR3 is CASSFGSMNTEAFF. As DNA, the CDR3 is TGTGCCAGCAGTTTCGGCAGTATGAACACTGAAGCTTTCTTT.

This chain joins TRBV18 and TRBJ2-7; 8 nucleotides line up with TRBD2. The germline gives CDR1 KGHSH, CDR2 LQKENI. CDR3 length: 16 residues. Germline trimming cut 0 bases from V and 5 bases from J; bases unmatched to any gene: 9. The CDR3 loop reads CASSPPRGSSGNEQYF. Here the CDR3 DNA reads TGTGCCAGCTCACCACCGAGGGGTAGTAGCGGGAACGAGCAGTACTTC.

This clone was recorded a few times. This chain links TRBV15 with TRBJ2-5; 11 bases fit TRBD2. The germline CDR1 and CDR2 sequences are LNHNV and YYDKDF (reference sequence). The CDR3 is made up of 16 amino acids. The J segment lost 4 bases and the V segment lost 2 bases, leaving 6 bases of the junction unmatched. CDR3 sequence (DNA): TGTGCCACCAGCAGAATGGGGACTAGCGGCCGAGAGACCCAGTACTTC. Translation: CATSRMGTSGRETQYF.

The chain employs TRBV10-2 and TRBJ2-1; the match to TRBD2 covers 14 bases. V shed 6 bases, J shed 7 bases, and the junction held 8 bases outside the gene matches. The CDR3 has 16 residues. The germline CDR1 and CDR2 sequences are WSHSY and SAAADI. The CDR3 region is CASRRPGLAGDNEQFF. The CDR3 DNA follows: TGCGCCAGCAGGAGGCCGGGACTAGCGGGAGATAATGAGCAGTTCTTC.

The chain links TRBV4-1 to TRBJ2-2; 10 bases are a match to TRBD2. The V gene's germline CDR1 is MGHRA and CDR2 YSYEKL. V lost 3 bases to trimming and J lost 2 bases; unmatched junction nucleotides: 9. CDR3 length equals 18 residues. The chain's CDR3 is CASSQVPGLAKNTGELFF. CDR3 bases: TGCGCCAGCAGCCAGGTCCCGGGACTAGCGAAAAACACCGGGGAGCTGTTTTTT.

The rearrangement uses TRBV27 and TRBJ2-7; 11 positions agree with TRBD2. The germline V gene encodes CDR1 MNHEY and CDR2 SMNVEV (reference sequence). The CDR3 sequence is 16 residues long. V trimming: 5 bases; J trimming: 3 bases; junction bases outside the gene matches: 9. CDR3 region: CASSLAGGGPYYEQYF. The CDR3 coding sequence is TGTGCCAGCAGTCTAGCGGGAGGTGGCCCCTACTACGAGCAGTACTTC.

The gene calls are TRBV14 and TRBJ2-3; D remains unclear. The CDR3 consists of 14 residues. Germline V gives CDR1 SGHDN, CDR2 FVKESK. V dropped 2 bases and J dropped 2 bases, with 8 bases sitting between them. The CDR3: CASSQSRSTDTQYF. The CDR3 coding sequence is TGTGCCAGCAGCCAATCGCGGTCCACAGATACGCAGTATTTT.

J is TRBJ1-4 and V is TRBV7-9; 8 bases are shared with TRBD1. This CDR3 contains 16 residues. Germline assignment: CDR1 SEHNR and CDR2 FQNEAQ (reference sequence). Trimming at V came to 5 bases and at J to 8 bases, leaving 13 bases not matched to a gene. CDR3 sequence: CASSPEDRVRGEKLFF. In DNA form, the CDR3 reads TGTGCCAGCAGCCCAGAGGACAGGGTGCGCGGAGAAAAACTGTTTTTT.

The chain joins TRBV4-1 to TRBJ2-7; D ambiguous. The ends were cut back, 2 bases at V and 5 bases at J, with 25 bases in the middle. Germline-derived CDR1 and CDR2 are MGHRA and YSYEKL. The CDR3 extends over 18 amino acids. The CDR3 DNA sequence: TGCGCCAGCAGCCAAACGGTCGCTACCTTAGGGTTCCCCCACGAGCAGTACTTC. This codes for CASSQTVATLGFPHEQYF.

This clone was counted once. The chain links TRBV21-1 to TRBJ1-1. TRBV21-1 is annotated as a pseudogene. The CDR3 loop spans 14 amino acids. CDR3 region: CASTEGSDTLEAFF. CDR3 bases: TGTGCCAGCACCGAGGGGTCAGATACGCTTGAAGCTTTCTTT.

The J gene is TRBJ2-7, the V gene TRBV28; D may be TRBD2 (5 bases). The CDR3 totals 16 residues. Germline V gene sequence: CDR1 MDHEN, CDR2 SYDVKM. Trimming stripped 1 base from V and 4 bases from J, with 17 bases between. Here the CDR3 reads CASSLSPGGIGYEQYF. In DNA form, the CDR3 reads TGTGCCAGCAGTTTATCCCCCGGAGGAATCGGGTACGAGCAGTACTTC.

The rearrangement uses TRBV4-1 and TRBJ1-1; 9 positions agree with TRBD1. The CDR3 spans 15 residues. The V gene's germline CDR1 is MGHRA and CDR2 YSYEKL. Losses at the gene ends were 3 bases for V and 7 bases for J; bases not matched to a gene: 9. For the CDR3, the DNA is TGCGCCAGCAGCCAGGCCCTGGGACAGGGAATTGAAGCTTTCTTT. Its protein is CASSQALGQGIEAFF.

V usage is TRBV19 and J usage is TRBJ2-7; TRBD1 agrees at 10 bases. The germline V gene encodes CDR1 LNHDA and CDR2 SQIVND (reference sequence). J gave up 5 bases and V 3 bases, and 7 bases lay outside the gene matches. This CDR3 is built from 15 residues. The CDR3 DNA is TGTGCCAGTAGTATGTTCGGGACAGGGGCCCACGAGCAGTACTTC. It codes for CASSMFGTGAHEQYF.

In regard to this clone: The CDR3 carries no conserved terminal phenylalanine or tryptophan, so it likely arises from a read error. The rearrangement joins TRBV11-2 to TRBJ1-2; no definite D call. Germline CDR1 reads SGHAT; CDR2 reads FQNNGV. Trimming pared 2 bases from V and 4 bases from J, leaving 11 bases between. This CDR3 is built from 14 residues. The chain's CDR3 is CASSLLPEGYGYTL. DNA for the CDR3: TGTGCCAGCAGCTTATTACCGGAGGGCTATGGCTACACCCTC.

The CDR3 DNA follows: TGTGCCAGCGCCGGACAGGGGAGCTCCTACGAGCAGTACTTC. It is translated as CASAGQGSSYEQYF. The chain uses TRBV2 and TRBJ2-7; 9 positions agree with TRBD1. In germline, CDR1 is SNHLY, CDR2 FYNNEI. This CDR3 comprises 14 residues. Trimming at V came to 8 bases and at J to 0 bases, leaving 5 bases not matched to a gene.

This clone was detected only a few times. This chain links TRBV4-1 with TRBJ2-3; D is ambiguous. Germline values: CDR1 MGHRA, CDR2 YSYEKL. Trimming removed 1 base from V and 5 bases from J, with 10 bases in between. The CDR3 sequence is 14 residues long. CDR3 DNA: TGCGCCAGCAGCCAAGTGCGTAGGATAGATACGCAGTATTTT. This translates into CASSQVRRIDTQYF.

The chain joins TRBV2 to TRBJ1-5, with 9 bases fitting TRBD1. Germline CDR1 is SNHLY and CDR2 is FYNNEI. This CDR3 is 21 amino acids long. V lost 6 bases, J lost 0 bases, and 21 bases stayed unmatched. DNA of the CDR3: TGTGCCAGCAGCCACACTGTCTTCGGACAGGGGTTCGGCTATAGCAATCAGCCCCAGCATTTT. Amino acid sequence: CASSHTVFGQGFGYSNQPQHF.

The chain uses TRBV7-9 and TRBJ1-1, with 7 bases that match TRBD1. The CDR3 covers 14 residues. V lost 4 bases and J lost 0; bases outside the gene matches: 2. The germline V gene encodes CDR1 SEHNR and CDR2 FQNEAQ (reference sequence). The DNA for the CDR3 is TGTGCCAGCAGCTCGGGACAGATGAACACTGAAGCTTTCTTT. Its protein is CASSSGQMNTEAFF.

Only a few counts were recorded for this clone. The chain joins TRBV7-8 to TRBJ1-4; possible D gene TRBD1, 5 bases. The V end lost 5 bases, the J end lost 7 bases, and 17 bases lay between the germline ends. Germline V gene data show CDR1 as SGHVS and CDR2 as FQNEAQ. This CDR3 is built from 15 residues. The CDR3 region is CASSRVEGSSEKLFF. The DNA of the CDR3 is TGTGCCAGCAGCCGCGTGGAGGGGAGTAGTGAAAAACTGTTTTTT.

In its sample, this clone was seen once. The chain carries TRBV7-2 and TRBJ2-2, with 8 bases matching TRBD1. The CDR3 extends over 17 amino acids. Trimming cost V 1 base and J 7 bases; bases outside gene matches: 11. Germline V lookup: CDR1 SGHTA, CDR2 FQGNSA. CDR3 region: CASSLVRTGLGVGELFF. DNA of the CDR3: TGTGCCAGCAGCTTAGTCCGGACAGGGTTGGGGGTCGGGGAGCTGTTTTTT.

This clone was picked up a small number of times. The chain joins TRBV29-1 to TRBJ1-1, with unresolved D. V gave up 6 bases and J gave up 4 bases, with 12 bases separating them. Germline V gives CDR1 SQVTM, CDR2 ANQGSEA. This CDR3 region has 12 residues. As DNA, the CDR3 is TGCAGCGTGGCGGAAGGGCCCACTGAAGCTTTCTTT. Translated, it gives CSVAEGPTEAFF.

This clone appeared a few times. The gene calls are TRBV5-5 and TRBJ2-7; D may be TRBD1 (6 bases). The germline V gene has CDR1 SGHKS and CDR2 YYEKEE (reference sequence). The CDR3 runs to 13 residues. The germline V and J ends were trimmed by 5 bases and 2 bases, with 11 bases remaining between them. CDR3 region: CASRGAEPYEQYF. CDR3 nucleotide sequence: TGTGCCAGCAGGGGGGCGGAGCCCTACGAGCAGTACTTC.

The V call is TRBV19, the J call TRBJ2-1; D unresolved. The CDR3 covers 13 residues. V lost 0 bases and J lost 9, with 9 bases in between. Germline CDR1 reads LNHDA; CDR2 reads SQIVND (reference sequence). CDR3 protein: CASSIDSGVEQFF. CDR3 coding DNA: TGTGCCAGTAGTATAGACTCCGGAGTTGAGCAGTTCTTC.